One and the same sample provided the 14 T cell receptor beta chains below, sequenced in a study of blood T cell repertoires in COVID-19. This table comes from immunoSEQ multiplex PCR, and its TCRdb copy is limited to in-frame clones, with some not included. This sample has some 70,000 clones; roughly 91% occur once, and the top ten carry 0.4% to 0.55%. The sample consisted of peripheral blood. The receptors were sampled from a man aged 50 to 60 with COVID-19, enrolled during active disease.

This chain links TRBV29-1 with TRBJ2-1; 9 nucleotides line up with TRBD2. The CDR3 has 15 residues. Germline CDR1 reads SQVTM; CDR2 reads ANQGSEA. Germline trimming cut 0 bases from V and 4 bases from J; bases unmatched to any gene: 4. The CDR3 protein is CSVEEGLAGYNEQFF. CDR3 sequence (DNA): TGCAGCGTTGAAGAGGGGCTAGCGGGATACAATGAGCAGTTCTTC.

The chain uses TRBV5-1 and TRBJ2-7, with a possible D match to TRBD2 (5 bases). This CDR3 is 15 amino acids long. Germline CDR1 SGHRS, CDR2 YFSETQ. V dropped 5 bases and J dropped 6 bases, with 21 bases sitting between them. The CDR3 spells CASSPSRFAGGEQYF. Here the CDR3 DNA reads TGCGCCAGCAGTCCCTCGAGGTTTGCCGGAGGCGAGCAGTACTTC.

This clone has just a few counts. The chain uses TRBV7-2 and TRBJ2-7; 9 nucleotides match TRBD2. The germline gives CDR1 SGHTA, CDR2 FQGNSA. The CDR3 totals 15 residues. V trimming: 1 base; J trimming: 4 bases; junction bases outside the gene matches: 5. CDR3 DNA: TGTGCCAGCAGCTTAGGTACTAGCGGGTCTTACGAGCAGTACTTC. This codes for CASSLGTSGSYEQYF.

This rearrangement joins TRBV5-4 to TRBJ1-1; D gene ambiguous. The CDR3 has 15 amino acids. Germline V CDR1 and CDR2: SGHNT, YYREEE (reference sequence). Between the trimmed V and J ends, which lost 4 bases and 3 bases, there was a span of 16 bases. The CDR3 reads CASSPTRGRDTEAFF. The CDR3 bases are TGTGCCAGCAGCCCCACGCGAGGGAGGGACACTGAAGCTTTCTTT.

This chain links TRBV10-1 with TRBJ2-4; weak D call: TRBD1 (6 bases). Germline V gene data show CDR1 as WNHNN and CDR2 as SYGVQD (reference sequence). The CDR3 loop spans 16 amino acids. V shed 5 bases and J shed 0 bases, with 14 bases lying between them. CDR3 nucleotide sequence: TGCGCCAGCAGTCCCATGGACAGCCGAGCCAAAAACATTCAGTACTTC. Translated: CASSPMDSRAKNIQYF.

This clone occurred a few times. V is TRBV7-2 and J is TRBJ1-3, with 7 positions matching TRBD1. V lost 5 bases and J lost 4; bases outside the gene matches: 8. The CDR3 runs to 15 residues. The germline V gene has CDR1 SGHTA and CDR2 FQGNSA. CDR3 sequence: CASSLRGSPGNTIYF. The CDR3 DNA reads as TGTGCCAGCAGCCTCAGGGGGTCCCCCGGAAACACCATATATTTT.

The V gene is TRBV7-2, the J gene TRBJ1-4; D not certain. This CDR3 contains 18 residues. Germline loops: CDR1 SGHTA, CDR2 FQGNSA. V was pared by 0 bases and J by 8 bases, with 22 bases between. CDR3 protein: CASSLALNSGRSHEKLFF. CDR3 bases: TGTGCCAGCAGCTTAGCGCTAAATTCGGGAAGGTCACACGAAAAACTGTTTTTT.

In its sample, this clone was seen once. The V call is TRBV4-2, the J call TRBJ2-1, with D maybe TRBD2 (6 bases). V lost 1 base and J lost 7, with 14 bases in between. CDR1 LGHNA and CDR2 YNFKEQ come from the germline V gene. The CDR3 length is 15 residues. CDR3 nucleotide sequence: TGTGCCAGCAGCCAAGTCAGGGACTTCCCGAATGAGCAGTTCTTC. Protein product: CASSQVRDFPNEQFF.

The DNA for the CDR3 is TGTGCCTGGAGTGGGACAGGTCTAGGAAACACCATATATTTT. This encodes CAWSGTGLGNTIYF. The chain employs TRBV30 and TRBJ1-3, with TRBD1 identical over 7 bases. There are 14 residues in the CDR3. Germline V lookup: CDR1 GTSNPN, CDR2 SVGIG (reference sequence). J gave up 4 bases and V 1 base, and 4 bases lay outside the gene matches. The full variable domain, rest sourced from reference TRBV30 and TRBJ1-3, is SQTIHQWPATLVQPVGSPLSLECTVEGTSNPNLYWYRQAAGRGLQLLFYSVGIGQISSEVPQNLSASRPQDRQFILSSKKLLLSDSGFYLCAWSGTGLGNTIYFGEGSWLTVV.

This chain uses TRBV7-9 with TRBJ1-4; the D gene is possibly TRBD1 (6 bases). CDR1 and CDR2 from the germline V gene are SEHNR and FQNEAQ (reference sequence). This CDR3 is built from 14 residues. The V end was cut by 2 bases, the J end by 8 bases, with 12 bases between. The CDR3: CASSLPEGEEKLFF. In DNA, the CDR3 is TGTGCCAGCAGCTTACCTGAGGGGGAGGAAAAACTGTTTTTT.

This sequence joins TRBV11-1 and TRBJ2-2, with 8 bases matching TRBD2. J gave up 6 bases and V 6 bases, and 9 bases lay outside the gene matches. CDR3 length: 15 residues. CDR1 and CDR2 (germline): SGHAT, FQDESV (reference sequence). The CDR3 region has the DNA TGTGCCAGCAGGATCGGGAGGGCCGGGGCCGGGGAGCTGTTTTTT. The encoded protein is CASRIGRAGAGELFF.

The rearrangement uses TRBV6-5 and TRBJ1-2; 9 nucleotides agree with TRBD1. Germline CDR1 reads MNHEY; CDR2 reads SVGAGI. Germline trimming cut 1 base from V and 8 bases from J; bases unmatched to any gene: 8. The CDR3 consists of 15 residues. As DNA, the CDR3 is TGTGCCAGCAGTTACTTGGGACAGGGAATCGACGGCTACACCTTC. Translated: CASSYLGQGIDGYTF.

The gene calls are TRBV28 and TRBJ1-1; 7 bases are shared with TRBD1. With 6 bases clipped from V and 5 bases from J, the junction kept 9 bases outside the gene matches. Germline CDR1 MDHEN, CDR2 SYDVKM. CDR3 length: 14 residues. The CDR3 protein is CASSLPAGGTEAFF. CDR3 coding DNA: TGTGCCAGCAGCCTCCCGGCAGGGGGGACTGAAGCTTTCTTT. Full variable domain (rest looked up from reference TRBV28 and TRBJ1-1): DVKVTQSSRYLVKRTGEKVFLECVQDMDHENMFWYRQDPGLGLRLIYFSYDVKMKEKGDIPEGYSVSREKKERFSLILESASTNQTSMYLCASSLPAGGTEAFFGQGTRLTVV.

The gene calls are TRBV7-6 and TRBJ2-1; TRBD2 aligns across 12 bases. After removal of 5 bases from V and 5 bases from J, the junction contained 4 bases not matched to a gene. Germline V gene lookup returns CDR1 SGHVS and CDR2 FNYEAQ. CDR3 length: 15 amino acids. The CDR3 DNA sequence: TGTGCCAGCAGCCCACGACTAGCGGGGGACAATGAGCAGTTCTTC. This gives the protein CASSPRLAGDNEQFF. Filled out from reference TRBV7-6 and TRBJ2-1, the complete variable domain reads GAGVSQSPRYKVTKRGQDVALRCDPISGHVSLYWYRQALGQGPEFLTYFNYEAQQDKSGLPNDRFSAERPEGSISTLTIQRTEQRDSAMYRCASSPRLAGDNEQFFGPGTRLTVL.